The rows below give T cell receptor beta chains drawn from one sample of a study of blood T cell repertoires in COVID-19. The repertoire was sequenced with immunoSEQ multiplex PCR; TCRdb's copy has only in-frame clones and lacks some. Of roughly 180,000 clones listed, over 80% are singletons. Input material: peripheral blood. These receptors all come from a woman aged 40-49 years with COVID-19, enrolled during active disease. Each CDR3 is given with its conserved first and last residue. Each record gives: V gene, clone size, J gene, D gene, CDR3 length, CDR3 DNA, CDR3 protein. A D gene is named only where the DNA matches it firmly. Only some rows state a clone size, as once, few, many or a class for expanded clones.

v_gene: TRBV19; abundance: few; j_gene: TRBJ1-4; d_gene: -; len: 14; CDR3nt: TGTGCCAGTATCCGTCGCGCAACTAATGAAAAACTGTTTTTT; CDR3aa: CASIRRATNEKLFF
v_gene: TRBV18; abundance: -; j_gene: TRBJ2-7; d_gene: TRBD2; len: 13; CDR3nt: TGTGCCAGCTCATCAAGGACTAGCCTCGAGCAGTACTTC; CDR3aa: CASSSRTSLEQYF
v_gene: TRBV28; abundance: -; j_gene: TRBJ2-7; d_gene: TRBD2; len: 14; CDR3nt: TGTGCCAGCATCCCGCTAGCGGGAGCCTACGAGCAGTACTTC; CDR3aa: CASIPLAGAYEQYF
v_gene: TRBV5-4; abundance: -; j_gene: TRBJ1-6; d_gene: -; len: 12; CDR3nt: TGTGCCAGCAGCTTGTACGGGTCACCCCTCCACTTT; CDR3aa: CASSLYGSPLHF
v_gene: TRBV7-2; abundance: -; j_gene: TRBJ2-2; d_gene: TRBD2; len: 16; CDR3nt: TGTGCCAGCAGCGACCGACTAGCGGGAGTTGGCAACGAGCTGTTTTTT; CDR3aa: CASSDRLAGVGNELFF
v_gene: TRBV6-5; abundance: -; j_gene: TRBJ1-1; d_gene: TRBD1; len: 15; CDR3nt: TGTGCCAGCACCGCATGGACAGGGACGAACACTGAAGCTTTCTTT; CDR3aa: CASTAWTGTNTEAFF
v_gene: TRBV6-2/TRBV6-3; abundance: -; j_gene: TRBJ1-1; d_gene: -; len: 12; CDR3nt: TGTGCCAGCAGTTACGAGGGACACGAAGCTTTCTTT; CDR3aa: CASSYEGHEAFF
v_gene: TRBV19; abundance: -; j_gene: TRBJ1-3; d_gene: -; len: 15; CDR3nt: TGTGCCAGTAGTATTGATGCGGGCCTCGGAAACACCATATATTTT; CDR3aa: CASSIDAGLGNTIYF
v_gene: TRBV11-2; abundance: once; j_gene: TRBJ2-3; d_gene: -; len: 15; CDR3nt: TGTGCCAGCAGCGTAGCAGGCAGGGGACCAGATACGCAGTATTTT; CDR3aa: CASSVAGRGPDTQYF
v_gene: TRBV7-3; abundance: -; j_gene: TRBJ2-5; d_gene: TRBD1; len: 14; CDR3nt: TGTGCCAGCAGCGGTCCCGGGACAGACGAGACCCAGTACTTC; CDR3aa: CASSGPGTDETQYF
v_gene: TRBV11-2; abundance: -; j_gene: TRBJ1-2; d_gene: -; len: 13; CDR3nt: TGTGCCAGCAGCTTGGGTCAAGGGGGAGGCTACACCTTC; CDR3aa: CASSLGQGGGYTF
v_gene: TRBV19; abundance: -; j_gene: TRBJ2-7; d_gene: TRBD1; len: 14; CDR3nt: TGTGCCAGTAGTATGGGGACAGCTTCCTACGAGCAGTACTTC; CDR3aa: CASSMGTASYEQYF
v_gene: TRBV27; abundance: few; j_gene: TRBJ1-3; d_gene: -; len: 14; CDR3nt: TGTGCCAGCAGCCGCCGGAGAGGGGGAAACACCATATATTTT; CDR3aa: CASSRRRGGNTIYF
v_gene: TRBV19; abundance: many; j_gene: TRBJ1-2; d_gene: -; len: 13; CDR3nt: TGTGCCACTTTAGGGCAGGGGAACTATGGCTACACCTTC; CDR3aa: CATLGQGNYGYTF
v_gene: TRBV18; abundance: few; j_gene: TRBJ1-2; d_gene: TRBD1; len: 15; CDR3nt: TGTGCCAGCTCACCAGGACAGGGTAGCTTCAATGGCTACACCTTC; CDR3aa: CASSPGQGSFNGYTF
v_gene: TRBV29-1; abundance: -; j_gene: TRBJ1-2; d_gene: -; len: 15; CDR3nt: TGCAGCGTTGACAGGGGAACTCTTGGCGCCTATGGCTACACCTTC; CDR3aa: CSVDRGTLGAYGYTF
v_gene: TRBV28; abundance: -; j_gene: TRBJ1-5; d_gene: -; len: 16; CDR3nt: TGTGCCAGCAGTCCCACCGCCGGACAGCACAATCAGCCCCAGCATTTT; CDR3aa: CASSPTAGQHNQPQHF
v_gene: TRBV19; abundance: -; j_gene: TRBJ1-5; d_gene: TRBD1; len: 14; CDR3nt: TGTGCCAGTAGTGGTGGACAGGCCCGATCGCCCCAGCATTTT; CDR3aa: CASSGGQARSPQHF
v_gene: TRBV9; abundance: -; j_gene: TRBJ2-5; d_gene: -; len: 16; CDR3nt: TGTGCCAGCAGCGTAGAAGGGGGGGCTAGCTCAGAGACCCAGTACTTC; CDR3aa: CASSVEGGASSETQYF
v_gene: TRBV7-9; abundance: -; j_gene: TRBJ2-5; d_gene: TRBD1; len: 15; CDR3nt: TGTGCCAGCAGCCGAGGGGGCGGAGGCCAAGAGACCCAGTACTTC; CDR3aa: CASSRGGGGQETQYF
v_gene: TRBV19; abundance: -; j_gene: TRBJ2-3; d_gene: TRBD1; len: 18; CDR3nt: TGTGCCAGTAGTATATCCGGTTCGGGACAGGGGAGCACAGATACGCAGTATTTT; CDR3aa: CASSISGSGQGSTDTQYF
v_gene: TRBV2; abundance: -; j_gene: TRBJ2-1; d_gene: -; len: 11; CDR3nt: TGTGCCAGCAGTAAGAGTAAGGAGCAGTTCTTC; CDR3aa: CASSKSKEQFF
v_gene: TRBV28; abundance: -; j_gene: TRBJ1-5; d_gene: -; len: 12; CDR3nt: TGTGCCAGCAGCTATGGCAATCAGCCCCAGCATTTT; CDR3aa: CASSYGNQPQHF
v_gene: TRBV7-9; abundance: -; j_gene: TRBJ2-5; d_gene: TRBD2; len: 15; CDR3nt: TGTGCCAGCCGCCCCCCACTAGCGGGGAAAGAGACCCAGTACTTC; CDR3aa: CASRPPLAGKETQYF
v_gene: TRBV27; abundance: once; j_gene: TRBJ2-7; d_gene: -; len: 12; CDR3nt: TGTGCCAGCAGTGGACGGGGTGGGGAGCAGTACTTC; CDR3aa: CASSGRGGEQYF
v_gene: TRBV5-1; abundance: -; j_gene: TRBJ2-7; d_gene: TRBD1; len: 14; CDR3nt: TGCGCCAGCAGCTGGCGACAGGGTGTGTACGAGCAGTACTTC; CDR3aa: CASSWRQGVYEQYF
v_gene: TRBV5-1; abundance: -; j_gene: TRBJ2-7; d_gene: -; len: 16; CDR3nt: TGCGCCAGCAGCTTGGGTAAGCGGGTCACCTCCTACGAGCAGTACTTC; CDR3aa: CASSLGKRVTSYEQYF
v_gene: TRBV5-8; abundance: -; j_gene: TRBJ1-1; d_gene: -; len: 14; CDR3nt: TGTGCCAGCAGCCCGGGACTGATGAACACTGAAGCTTTCTTT; CDR3aa: CASSPGLMNTEAFF
v_gene: TRBV11-2; abundance: -; j_gene: TRBJ1-5; d_gene: -; len: 16; CDR3nt: TGTGCCAGCAGCTTTCATACAGGCAGGGGACATCAGCCCCAGCATTTT; CDR3aa: CASSFHTGRGHQPQHF
v_gene: TRBV15; abundance: -; j_gene: TRBJ1-5; d_gene: TRBD1; len: 16; CDR3nt: TGTGCCACCAGCATAAGGGACAGGTGGGGCAATCAGCCCCAGCATTTT; CDR3aa: CATSIRDRWGNQPQHF
v_gene: TRBV5-1; abundance: -; j_gene: TRBJ1-1; d_gene: -; len: 12; CDR3nt: TGCGCCAGCAGCATACCCGGGACTGAAGCTTTCTTT; CDR3aa: CASSIPGTEAFF
v_gene: TRBV6-5; abundance: -; j_gene: TRBJ2-7; d_gene: -; len: 14; CDR3nt: TGTGCCAGCTCCCTCCGGAGGTATGGCTACGAGCAGTACTTC; CDR3aa: CASSLRRYGYEQYF
v_gene: TRBV2; abundance: -; j_gene: TRBJ1-3; d_gene: -; len: 15; CDR3nt: TGTGCCAGCAGTACACAGGGCCTATCTGGAAACACCATATATTTT; CDR3aa: CASSTQGLSGNTIYF
v_gene: TRBV27; abundance: -; j_gene: TRBJ2-1; d_gene: TRBD2; len: 15; CDR3nt: TGTGCCACCCAAGGGCAGCGGGAGTATCTCAATGAGCAGTTCTTC; CDR3aa: CATQGQREYLNEQFF
v_gene: TRBV6-5; abundance: -; j_gene: TRBJ2-7; d_gene: -; len: 14; CDR3nt: TGTGCCAGCAGTTCGAGGACAGAGTCCTACGAGCAGTACTTC; CDR3aa: CASSSRTESYEQYF
v_gene: TRBV5-1; abundance: once; j_gene: TRBJ2-2; d_gene: TRBD2; len: 16; CDR3nt: TGCGCCAGCAGCTTGGGGGGGAAAACTAGCGCCGGGGAGCTGTTTTTT; CDR3aa: CASSLGGKTSAGELFF
v_gene: TRBV5-4; abundance: once; j_gene: TRBJ2-1; d_gene: -; len: 14; CDR3nt: TGTGCTTCCCGGGTGGGTAGGGGCCCGAGTGAGCAGTTCTTC; CDR3aa: CASRVGRGPSEQFF
v_gene: TRBV7-2; abundance: -; j_gene: TRBJ2-5; d_gene: -; len: 14; CDR3nt: TGTGCCAGCAGCCTCGGACACCCTGGGGAGACCCAGTACTTC; CDR3aa: CASSLGHPGETQYF
v_gene: TRBV4-1; abundance: -; j_gene: TRBJ2-7; d_gene: TRBD1; len: 13; CDR3nt: TGCGCCAGCAGCCAGGGACAGACCTACGAGCAGTACTTC; CDR3aa: CASSQGQTYEQYF
v_gene: TRBV19; abundance: -; j_gene: TRBJ1-5; d_gene: TRBD1; len: 14; CDR3nt: TGTGCCAGTAAGGTCGGACAGGGTAATCAGCCCCAGCATTTT; CDR3aa: CASKVGQGNQPQHF